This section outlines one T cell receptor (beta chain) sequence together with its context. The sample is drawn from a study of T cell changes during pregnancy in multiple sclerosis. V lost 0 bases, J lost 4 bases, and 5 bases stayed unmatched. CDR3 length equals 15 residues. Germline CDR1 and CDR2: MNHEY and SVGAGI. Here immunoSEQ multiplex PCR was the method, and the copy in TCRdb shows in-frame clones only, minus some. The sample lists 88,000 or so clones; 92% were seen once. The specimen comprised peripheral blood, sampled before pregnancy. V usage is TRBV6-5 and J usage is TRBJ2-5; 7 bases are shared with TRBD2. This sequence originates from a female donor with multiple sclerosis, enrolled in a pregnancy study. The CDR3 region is CASSYSTSLGETQYF. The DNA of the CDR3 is TGTGCCAGCAGTTACTCGACTAGCTTGGGAGAGACCCAGTACTTC.